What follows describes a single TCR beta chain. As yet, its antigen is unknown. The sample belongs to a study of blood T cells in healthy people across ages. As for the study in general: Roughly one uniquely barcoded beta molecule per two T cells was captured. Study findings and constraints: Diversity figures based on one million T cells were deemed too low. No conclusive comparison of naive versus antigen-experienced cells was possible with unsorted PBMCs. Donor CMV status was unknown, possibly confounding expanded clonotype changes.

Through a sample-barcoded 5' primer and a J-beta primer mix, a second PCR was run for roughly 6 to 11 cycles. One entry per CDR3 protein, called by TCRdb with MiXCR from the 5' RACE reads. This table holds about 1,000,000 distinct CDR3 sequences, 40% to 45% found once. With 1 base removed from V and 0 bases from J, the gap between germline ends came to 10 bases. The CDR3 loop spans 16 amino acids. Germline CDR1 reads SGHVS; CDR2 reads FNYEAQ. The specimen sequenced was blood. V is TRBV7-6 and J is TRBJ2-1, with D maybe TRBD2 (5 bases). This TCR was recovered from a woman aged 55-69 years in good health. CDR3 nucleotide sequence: TGTGCCAGCAGCTTAGTAGCTAGCCCCTCCTACAATGAGCAGTTCTTC. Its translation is CASSLVASPSYNEQFF.